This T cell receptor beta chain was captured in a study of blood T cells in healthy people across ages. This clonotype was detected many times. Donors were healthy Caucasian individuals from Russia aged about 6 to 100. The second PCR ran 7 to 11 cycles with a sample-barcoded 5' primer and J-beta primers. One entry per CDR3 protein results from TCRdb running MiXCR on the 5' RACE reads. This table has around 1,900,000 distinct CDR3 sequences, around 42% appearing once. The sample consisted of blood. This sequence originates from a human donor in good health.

As DNA, the CDR3 is TGCAGCGTATGCGGAGGGTCCTACGAGCAGTACTTC. Protein sequence: CSVCGGSYEQYF. The rearrangement links TRBV29-1 to TRBJ2-7; a weak D match, TRBD2 (6 bases). There are 12 residues in the CDR3. In germline, CDR1 is SQVTM, CDR2 ANQGSEA. The V end was cut by 6 bases, the J end by 1 base, with 10 bases between.